This is a list of T cell receptor beta chains from one sample in a study of response to subunit inactivated influenza vaccine. MiXCR, run by TCRdb on the RT-PCR reads, gives a single entry per CDR3 protein. This table has about 540,000 distinct CDR3 sequences, under 30% appearing once. This sample was shared with a second study, whose subject was T cells expressing NK-cell markers.

This sample comprised CD4+ T cells sorted from PBMCs, obtained 11 to 12 days after vaccination. The receptors stem from a man aged 45-65 years who received an inactivated influenza vaccine. CDR3s include the opening cysteine and the closing phenylalanine or tryptophan. The D gene is left open where the match is weak. Clone size is not always given. Where it is, it says once, few, many or a class for expanded clones.

J	V	size	D	CDR3	DNA
TRBJ2-5	TRBV11-2	few	NA	CASSPPAGTQYF	TGTGCCAGCAGCCCCCCAGCGGGCACCCAGTACTTC
TRBJ1-1	TRBV6-2/TRBV6-3	NA	TRBD1	CASTRGVTNTEAFF	TGTGCCAGCACCAGGGGGGTGACGAACACTGAAGCTTTCTTT
TRBJ2-1	TRBV5-1	many	TRBD1	CASSLGSGQAYNEQFF	TGCGCCAGCAGCTTGGGGTCGGGACAGGCCTACAATGAGCAGTTCTTC
TRBJ2-1	TRBV29-1	many	TRBD1	CSVERQGYNEQFF	TGCAGCGTTGAGCGACAGGGGTACAATGAGCAGTTCTTC
TRBJ2-1	TRBV10-3	NA	TRBD1	CAISEGTGTYNEQFF	TGTGCCATCAGTGAGGGGACAGGTACCTACAATGAGCAGTTCTTC
TRBJ2-1	TRBV15	few	TRBD2	CATSRVSLAGENEQFF	TGTGCCACCAGCAGAGTCTCCCTAGCGGGAGAAAATGAGCAGTTCTTC
TRBJ2-1	TRBV6-2/TRBV6-3	NA	TRBD2	CASMDAGGPFEQFF	TGTGCCAGCATGGACGCGGGAGGGCCATTTGAGCAGTTCTTC
TRBJ2-5	TRBV5-1	many	TRBD2	CASSLGTSVETQYF	TGTGCCAGCAGCTTGGGGACTAGCGTTGAGACCCAGTACTTC
TRBJ1-1	TRBV3-1	many	NA	CASSQMGAVNTEAFF	TGTGCCAGCAGCCAAATGGGGGCGGTGAACACTGAAGCTTTCTTT
TRBJ2-1	TRBV29-1	few	NA	CSAYTMSSYNEQFF	TGCAGCGCATACACGATGAGCTCCTACAATGAGCAGTTCTTC
TRBJ2-3	TRBV7-9	NA	TRBD1	CASSNRDRITDTQYF	TGTGCCAGCAGCAACCGGGACAGGATCACAGATACGCAGTATTTT
TRBJ1-2	TRBV11-2	NA	NA	CASSLDRQGFYGYTF	TGTGCCAGCAGCTTAGATCGGCAGGGTTTCTATGGCTACACCTTC
TRBJ2-5	TRBV11-2	NA	TRBD2	CASSPRLAGDLVETQYF	TGTGCCAGCAGCCCCAGACTAGCGGGGGACCTAGTAGAGACCCAGTACTTC
TRBJ2-5	TRBV4-3	NA	TRBD1	CASSQARTGGETQYF	TGCGCCAGCAGCCAAGCAAGGACAGGGGGCGAGACCCAGTACTTC
TRBJ2-3	TRBV7-3	NA	TRBD1	CASSPGTGSGDTQYF	TGTGCCAGCAGCCCTGGGACAGGGAGCGGAGATACGCAGTATTTT
TRBJ1-1	TRBV5-1	NA	TRBD1	CASSFGTGDFRTEAFF	TGCGCCAGCAGCTTCGGGACAGGGGATTTTCGCACTGAAGCTTTCTTT
TRBJ2-5	TRBV10-3	NA	TRBD2	CAIISGGAFQETQYF	TGTGCCATCATAAGCGGGGGGGCTTTCCAAGAGACCCAGTACTTC
TRBJ1-1	TRBV12-3/TRBV12-4	few	TRBD1	CASSLAQGAIEAFF	TGTGCCAGCAGTTTGGCCCAGGGGGCGATTGAAGCTTTCTTT
TRBJ2-5	TRBV7-2	few	NA	CASSSLKGEETQYF	TGTGCCAGCAGCTCCTTGAAAGGGGAAGAGACCCAGTACTTC
TRBJ2-1	TRBV7-9	many	NA	CASIQWGDYNEQFF	TGTGCCAGCATCCAGTGGGGAGATTACAATGAGCAGTTCTTC
TRBJ2-5	TRBV20-1	few	NA	CSARGRAGWQETQYF	TGCAGTGCTAGAGGGAGGGCGGGGTGGCAAGAGACCCAGTACTTC
TRBJ1-2	TRBV28	few	TRBD1	CASNLSEGAGGYTF	TGTGCCAGCAACCTCTCTGAGGGGGCGGGGGGCTACACCTTC
TRBJ1-5	TRBV6-1	NA	NA	CASRQGPYQPQHF	TGTGCCAGCAGACAGGGCCCATATCAGCCCCAGCATTTT
TRBJ2-7	TRBV20-1	few	TRBD2	CSARGVQAGLTYEQYF	TGCAGTGCTAGGGGGGTCCAAGCGGGACTTACCTACGAGCAGTACTTC
TRBJ1-6	TRBV2	NA	NA	CASNPQSGVNSPLHF	TGTGCCAGCAATCCTCAGTCGGGTGTGAATTCACCCCTCCACTTT
TRBJ1-5	TRBV25-1	many	NA	CASSTAGQPQHF	TGTGCCAGCAGCACGGCAGGTCAGCCCCAGCATTTT
TRBJ2-1	TRBV20-1	few	TRBD2	CSARDGSGTSGNEQFF	TGCAGTGCTAGAGATGGCTCTGGGACTAGCGGGAATGAGCAGTTCTTC
TRBJ1-1	TRBV18	NA	NA	CASSPPPRGRNTEAFF	TGTGCCAGCTCACCACCCCCACGCGGAAGGAACACTGAAGCTTTCTTT
TRBJ1-5	TRBV27	few	TRBD1	CASSPGTGGRGQPQHF	TGTGCCAGCAGTCCGGGGACAGGGGGTCGGGGTCAGCCCCAGCATTTT
TRBJ2-1	TRBV27	few	TRBD2	CASKPLGGELNEQFF	TGTGCCAGCAAACCCCTTGGGGGGGAACTGAATGAGCAGTTCTTC
TRBJ2-7	TRBV29-1	many	TRBD1	CSVSGRGLYEQYF	TGCAGCGTTAGCGGCAGGGGGCTTTACGAGCAGTACTTC
TRBJ2-7	TRBV28	few	TRBD2	CASRFLSGGFEQYF	TGTGCCAGCAGGTTTCTTTCCGGGGGGTTCGAGCAGTACTTC
TRBJ1-4	TRBV4-1	few	TRBD1	CASSQDGQGMGANEKLFF	TGCGCCAGCAGCCAAGATGGACAGGGGATGGGGGCTAATGAAAAACTGTTTTTT
TRBJ2-4	TRBV19	once	TRBD1	CASSIGTGKNIQYF	TGTGCCAGTAGTATAGGGACAGGAAAAAACATTCAGTACTTC
TRBJ1-1	TRBV10-3	few	NA	CAISEGRKAFF	TGTGCCATCAGTGAGGGACGTAAAGCTTTCTTT
TRBJ2-3	TRBV29-1	NA	NA	CSVGSGVGTDTQYF	TGCAGCGTTGGGTCGGGAGTCGGCACAGATACGCAGTATTTT
TRBJ2-2	TRBV19	NA	TRBD2	CASSIQAGGSGELFF	TGTGCCAGTAGTATTCAAGCGGGAGGCTCCGGGGAGCTGTTTTTT
TRBJ2-5	TRBV2	NA	TRBD1	CASSKSGQGLETQYF	TGTGCCAGCAGTAAATCGGGACAGGGTCTTGAGACCCAGTACTTC
TRBJ1-2	TRBV5-1	NA	NA	CASSSMGVPTYGYTF	TGCGCCAGCAGCAGTATGGGGGTTCCAACCTATGGCTACACCTTC
TRBJ1-5	TRBV7-8	NA	NA	CASSLSPTGYSSNQPQHF	TGTGCCAGCAGCTTAAGCCCTACAGGGTACAGTAGCAATCAGCCCCAGCATTTT
TRBJ2-3	TRBV20-1	NA	NA	CSVTAGTDTQYF	TGCAGTGTGACGGCAGGGACAGATACGCAGTATTTT
TRBJ2-1	TRBV5-1	NA	NA	CASSPGMGADGDGEQFF	TGCGCCAGCAGCCCGGGGATGGGGGCGGATGGGGATGGTGAGCAGTTCTTC
TRBJ1-1	TRBV6-2/TRBV6-3	NA	TRBD1	CASSRQGADGEAFF	TGTGCCAGCAGTAGACAGGGGGCCGATGGTGAAGCTTTCTTT